This entry features one T cell receptor (beta chain) sequence. This CDR3 comprises 16 residues. V was pared by 1 base and J by 6 bases, with 8 bases of the junction left unmatched. Germline-derived CDR1 and CDR2 are SGHTA and FQGNSA. Assay used: immunoSEQ multiplex PCR; TCRdb lists only in-frame clones, some missing. The sample has roughly 270,000 clones; around 92% are singletons. The data are from a study of T cell responses to AZD1222 COVID-19 vaccine. The specimen comprised peripheral blood, sampled 28 days after the second AZD1222 dose. This sequence originates from an adult who received the AZD1222 COVID-19 vaccine. The rearrangement links TRBV7-2 to TRBJ2-2, with 7 positions matching TRBD1. The CDR3: CASSLVGTARAGELFF. CDR3 bases: TGTGCCAGCAGCTTAGTTGGGACAGCGAGGGCCGGGGAGCTGTTTTTT.